Following are 12 T cell receptor beta chains from one sample sequenced in a study of chemoradiotherapy in HPV16-positive cancers. Sequencing was performed with immunoSEQ multiplex PCR; in TCRdb, only in-frame clones are kept and a portion is missing. The sample holds around 62,000 clones, approximately 91% seen once. The sample consisted of blood, taken from a patient who underwent chemoradiotherapy. The source of these receptors is a human donor with HPV-associated anogenital cancer.

The chain employs TRBV2 and TRBJ1-1, with 7 bases aligning to TRBD1. Per the germline V gene, CDR1 is SNHLY and CDR2 is FYNNEI. V was pared by 7 bases and J by 2 bases, with 4 bases of the junction left unmatched. There are 13 residues in the CDR3. CDR3 in DNA: TGTGCCAGCAACCAGGGGGTTAACACTGAAGCTTTCTTT. Protein product: CASNQGVNTEAFF.

The rearrangement joins TRBV5-1 to TRBJ1-4; D possibly corresponds to TRBD1 (5 bases). Looked up from germline, CDR1 is SGHRS and CDR2 is YFSETQ. V lost 3 bases, J lost 5 bases, and 14 bases lay in between. The CDR3 is 15 residues long. The CDR3 reads CASSSLGGLNEKLFF. The CDR3 region has the DNA TGCGCCAGCAGCTCCCTTGGGGGGTTAAATGAAAAACTGTTTTTT.

The gene calls are TRBV15 and TRBJ2-6, with 8 bases identical to TRBD1. The CDR3 loop spans 19 amino acids. Germline lookup yields CDR1 LNHNV and CDR2 YYDKDF (reference sequence). With V trimmed by 4 bases and J by 4 bases, 15 bases remained unmatched. The CDR3 nucleotides are TGTGCCACCAGCAAACGGGACAGGTCCATCCCTCTAGGGGCCAACGTCCTGACTTTC. Its protein product is CATSKRDRSIPLGANVLTF.

The chain is built from TRBV6-5 and TRBJ1-2; D may be TRBD1 (6 bases). CDR1 is MNHEY, CDR2 SVGAGI, per germline. Trimming pared 0 bases from V and 5 bases from J, leaving 16 bases between. The CDR3 consists of 16 residues. Here the CDR3 DNA reads TGTGCCAGCAGTTACTCGAAGCGGGGGGCCTTTTATGGCTACACCTTC. It yields the protein CASSYSKRGAFYGYTF.

This chain uses TRBV5-6 with TRBJ1-2, with 7 bases matching TRBD1. Germline CDR1 and CDR2: SGHDT and YYEEEE. The CDR3 spans 13 residues. Germline trimming cut 4 bases from V and 5 bases from J; bases unmatched to any gene: 5. Written as DNA, the CDR3 is TGTGCCAGCAGCGAGGACAGGAGGTATGGCTACACCTTC. Translated: CASSEDRRYGYTF.

The count of this clone is one. This chain joins TRBV4-1 and TRBJ2-3, with 7 bases that match TRBD1. With V trimmed by 1 base and J by 2 bases, 12 bases remained unmatched. The germline CDR1 and CDR2 sequences are MGHRA and YSYEKL. The CDR3 runs 18 residues. The CDR3 spells CASSQGKNDRVLTDTQYF. DNA for the CDR3: TGCGCCAGCAGCCAAGGTAAAAACGACAGGGTCCTCACAGATACGCAGTATTTT.

This clone came up once. The J gene is TRBJ1-3, the V gene TRBV14; D unresolved. The CDR3 spans 15 residues. Trimming removed 0 bases from V and 0 bases from J, with 6 bases in between. The germline CDR1 and CDR2 sequences are SGHDN and FVKESK. CDR3 DNA sequence: TGTGCCAGCAGCCAAGATACCCACTCTGGAAACACCATATATTTT. It encodes CASSQDTHSGNTIYF.

The chain carries TRBV9 and TRBJ1-2; no reliable D call. This CDR3 is built from 13 residues. Trimming stripped 4 bases from V and 3 bases from J, with 10 bases between. Looked up from germline, CDR1 is SGDLS and CDR2 is YYNGEE. The CDR3 nucleotides are TGTGCCAGCAGCCCCCGGGAATACTATGGCTACACCTTC. The encoded protein is CASSPREYYGYTF. Complete variable domain (other parts from reference TRBV9 and TRBJ1-2): DSGVTQTPKHLITATGQRVTLRCSPRSGDLSVYWYQQSLDQGLQFLIQYYNGEERAKGNILERFSAQQFPDLHSELNLSSLELGDSALYFCASSPREYYGYTFGSGTRLTVV.

CDR3 nucleotides: TGCGCCAGCAGCGTCGGGAGGTGGGAGACCCAGTACTTC. As protein: CASSVGRWETQYF. The chain is built from TRBV5-1 and TRBJ2-5, with 7 bases that match TRBD2. Trimming at V came to 4 bases and at J to 5 bases, leaving 5 bases not matched to a gene. The CDR3 has 13 amino acids. Germline V lookup: CDR1 SGHRS, CDR2 YFSETQ.

This chain uses TRBV6-1 with TRBJ2-1, with D perhaps matching TRBD2 (5 bases). V lost 3 bases to trimming and J lost 5 bases, with 14 bases between them. This CDR3 is 15 amino acids long. Germline V lookup: CDR1 MNHNS, CDR2 SASEGT. The CDR3, as DNA: TGTGCCAGCAGTGAGGAGGACCCTTTACACAATGAGCAGTTCTTC. Protein: CASSEEDPLHNEQFF.

With respect to this clone: An end of the junction does not agree with germline; a read error may underlie this. V gene TRBV7-7 combines with J gene TRBJ2-1, with D possibly matching TRBD2 (5 bases). The germline V gene has CDR1 SSHAT and CDR2 FNYEAQ (reference sequence). The CDR3 runs to 13 residues. The CDR3 protein is CASSLQAGNEQFF. CDR3 DNA: TGTGCTAGCAGCTTGCAGGCGGGCAATGAGCAGTTCTTC.

A note on this clone: Other DNA sequences in the sample encode the same CDR3. The chain uses TRBV10-1 and TRBJ2-7; D perhaps matches TRBD2 (6 bases). From germline, CDR1 is WNHNN and CDR2 SYGVQD (reference sequence). V lost 8 bases and J 4 bases, leaving 12 bases between the germline ends. The CDR3 totals 12 residues. The CDR3 bases are TGCGCCAGCGGGGGAAGCGGGTACGAGCAGTACTTC. It is translated as CASGGSGYEQYF.